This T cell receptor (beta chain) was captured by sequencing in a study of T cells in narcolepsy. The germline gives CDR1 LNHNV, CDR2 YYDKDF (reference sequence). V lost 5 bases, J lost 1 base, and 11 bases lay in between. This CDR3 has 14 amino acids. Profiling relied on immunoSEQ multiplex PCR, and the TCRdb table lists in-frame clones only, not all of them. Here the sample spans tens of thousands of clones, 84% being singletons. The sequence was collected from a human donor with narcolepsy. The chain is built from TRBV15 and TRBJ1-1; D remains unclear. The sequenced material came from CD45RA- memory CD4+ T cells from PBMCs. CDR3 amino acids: CATSGGTRNTEAFF. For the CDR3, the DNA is TGTGCCACCAGCGGAGGCACACGGAACACTGAAGCTTTCTTT.